One sample yielded the 32 T cell receptor beta chains listed below, sequenced in a study of regulatory T cells in long-lasting Graves disease. Time point reported: newly diagnosed GD, antithyroid drugs for less than 3 months. From RNA extracted from PBMCs, the TCR library was made. Library construction for TCR beta used iRepertoire HTBI primers and Arm-PCR of CDR3 regions. TCRdb passed the multiplex PCR reads through MiXCR, listing each CDR3 protein once. This table holds about 320,000 distinct CDR3 sequences, over 15% found once. The starting material was peripheral blood mononuclear cells (PBMCs), obtained at new diagnosis, from a patient treated with antithyroid drugs. All receptors come from a female donor with Graves disease.

V gene TRBV3-1 combines with J gene TRBJ2-5, with D possibly being TRBD2 (6 bases). V lost 0 bases and J lost 5, with 22 bases in between. Germline loops: CDR1 LGHDT, CDR2 YNNKEL (reference sequence). CDR3 size: 18 residues. CDR3: CASSQDDVVAGRVETQYF. The CDR3 DNA follows: TGTGCCAGCAGCCAAGATGACGTAGTGGCCGGGAGAGTGGAGACCCAGTACTTC.

About this clonotype: Lacking the conserved final phenylalanine or tryptophan, this CDR3 likely reflects a read error. The DNA is omitted, as the CDR3 cannot be located on it reliably, and the CDR3 follows TCRdb's listing. The chain joins TRBV30 to TRBJ1-2. Ends included, the CDR3 has 11 residues. The germline V gene encodes CDR1 GTSNPN and CDR2 SVGIG (reference sequence). CDR3 region: CAWYRRNGYIL.

This clonotype was observed at least ten times. The rearrangement joins TRBV13 to TRBJ2-1; D assignment may be TRBD1 or TRBD2 (6 bases each). V lost 6 bases to trimming and J lost 8 bases, with 23 bases between them. CDR1 PRHDT and CDR2 FYEKMQ come from the germline V gene (reference sequence). The CDR3 extends over 16 amino acids. CDR3: CASREAWGRGWDEQFF. In DNA form, the CDR3 reads TGTGCCAGCAGGGAGGCCTGGGGGCGGGGTTGGGATGAGCAGTTCTTC.

The table lists this clonotype with many counts. The chain employs TRBV29-1 and TRBJ2-5, with no clear D. CDR3 size: 12 residues. Germline assignment: CDR1 SQVTM and CDR2 ANQGSEA. V was clipped by 7 bases and J by 4 bases, with 13 bases between them. The CDR3 sequence is CSGAVWGETQYF. The CDR3 nucleotides read TGCAGCGGCGCGGTTTGGGGAGAGACCCAGTACTTC.

V is TRBV2 and J is TRBJ2-7; D is tentatively TRBD1 or TRBD2 (8 bases each). The V end was cut by 6 bases, the J end by 3 bases, with 30 bases between. The germline V gene has CDR1 SNHLY and CDR2 FYNNEI. The CDR3 has 19 residues. CDR3 amino acids: CASSKTGQGGLAGLYEQYF. The DNA for the CDR3 is TGTGCCAGCAGCAAAACAGGACAGGGAGGACTAGCTGGTCTCTACGAGCAGTACTTC.

This clonotype has at least ten counts. The chain couples TRBV6-5 to TRBJ2-5; the D is unclear. This CDR3 region has 17 residues. The V gene lost 2 bases and the J gene lost 2 bases, with 18 bases spanning the gap. From germline, CDR1 is MNHEY and CDR2 SVGAGI. The CDR3 nucleotides are TGTGCCAGCAGTTACGTTGGGTTTTCCGCCCGGCAAGAGACCCAGTACTTC. Translated, it gives CASSYVGFSARQETQYF.

The chain joins TRBV24-1 to TRBJ2-2, with D perhaps matching TRBD1 or TRBD2 (6 bases each). The CDR3 consists of 13 residues. V dropped 12 bases and J dropped 5 bases, with 15 bases sitting between them. CDR1 KGHDR and CDR2 SFDVKD come from the germline V gene. The CDR3 DNA reads as TGTGCCTCCATGGGGGCGGGAACCGGGGAGCTGTTTTTT. It yields the protein CASMGAGTGELFF.

This clonotype has just a few counts. V and J are TRBV18 and TRBJ2-5; 7 bases are shared with TRBD1. With the DNA end fitting TRBJ2-7 better, the J assignment may be wrong. Germline V gene sequence: CDR1 KGHSH, CDR2 LQKENI. The CDR3 consists of 15 residues. The chain's CDR3 is CASSSSGQSTYEQYF. The CDR3 DNA reads as TGTGCCAGCTCAAGCTCGGGACAGTCTACCTACGAGCAGTACTTC.

This clonotype was picked up many times. The rearrangement uses TRBV29-1 and TRBJ2-3; D possibly corresponds to TRBD2 (6 bases). V shed 3 bases and J shed 0 bases, with 7 bases lying between them. In germline, CDR1 is SQVTM, CDR2 ANQGSEA. This CDR3 contains 13 residues. CDR3 DNA: TGCAGCGTTGAGGGGACTAGCACAGATACGCAGTATTTT. Translation gives CSVEGTSTDTQYF.

On this clonotype: This could be a read error, since a much larger clone is one nucleotide away. The J gene is TRBJ2-5, the V gene TRBV6-1; 8 bases fit TRBD1. CDR1 is MNHNS and CDR2 is SASEGT in the germline V gene. CDR3 length: 15 amino acids. The CDR3 region is CDSRFAGTGGETQYF. CDR3 bases: TGTGACAGCAGGTTCGCCGGGACAGGAGGGGAGACCCAGTACTTC.

The chain is built from TRBV7-3 and TRBJ2-5, with D tentatively TRBD2 (6 bases). CDR3 length equals 14 residues. V was pared by 5 bases and J by 5 bases, with 15 bases between. CDR1 SGHTA and CDR2 FQGTGA come from the germline V gene. In DNA, the CDR3 is TGTGCCAGCAGCACCAGAAGGGACTCTGAGACCCAGTACTTC. This gives the protein CASSTRRDSETQYF.

This clonotype appeared a few times. This chain links TRBV5-1 with TRBJ2-5; tentative D call: TRBD2 (6 bases). The CDR3 spans 12 residues. Germline assignment: CDR1 SGHRS and CDR2 YFSETQ. Deletions cut 7 bases from V and 1 base from J, with 8 bases between. The DNA for the CDR3 is TGCGCCAGCTTCGGGGGCCAAGAGACCCAGTACTTC. Translated: CASFGGQETQYF.

This clonotype has ten or more counts. This rearrangement joins TRBV6-1 to TRBJ2-7, with 7 nucleotides matching TRBD1. Unmatched junction bases numbered 6, after V lost 5 bases and J lost 5 bases. The CDR3 length is 13 residues. Germline lookup yields CDR1 MNHNS and CDR2 SASEGT. The CDR3 DNA follows: TGTGCCAGCAGTCACACCAGGGGGAACGAGCAGTACTTC. This encodes CASSHTRGNEQYF.

This clonotype was detected ten times or more. This rearrangement joins TRBV2 to TRBJ2-5, with no clear D. Germline V gene sequence: CDR1 SNHLY, CDR2 FYNNEI. This CDR3 has 11 amino acids. Trimming stripped 7 bases from V and 3 bases from J, with 6 bases between. This chain's CDR3 is CASTIEETQYF. In DNA, the CDR3 is TGTGCCAGCACGATTGAAGAGACCCAGTACTTC. The full variable domain, in which reference TRBV2 and TRBJ2-5 provide the parts outside the CDR3, is EPEVTQTPSHQVTQMGQEVILRCVPISNHLYFYWYRQILGQKVEFLVSFYNNEISEKSEIFDDQFSVERPDGSNFTLKIRSTKLEDSAMYFCASTIEETQYFGPGTRLLVL.

In regard to this clonotype: Since a far larger clone is one base different, this is likely a read error. This chain joins TRBV7-8 and TRBJ2-5; D is tentatively TRBD1 or TRBD2 (6 bases each). The CDR3 runs to 16 residues. The germline CDR1 and CDR2 sequences are SGHVS and FQNEAQ. The CDR3 here is CASSASTGLRQEPQYF. For the CDR3, the DNA is TGTGCCAGCAGTGCATCGACAGGACTACGACAAGAGCCCCAGTACTTC.

The chain has TRBV5-4 and TRBJ2-2; TRBD1 or TRBD2 may be the D gene (5 bases each). CDR1 and CDR2 from the germline V gene are SGHNT and YYREEE (reference sequence). Trimming shortened V by 4 bases and J by 3 bases, and 13 bases separated the two germline ends. The CDR3 has 15 residues. CDR3 DNA sequence: TGTGCCAGCAGCATGGGACCATCTTACACCGGGGAGCTGTTTTTT. Protein: CASSMGPSYTGELFF.

This chain uses TRBV7-9 with TRBJ2-1; 8 bases agree with TRBD2. Germline-derived CDR1 and CDR2 are SEHNR and FQNEAQ (reference sequence). The CDR3 is 17 residues long. After removal of 5 bases from V and 8 bases from J, the junction contained 17 bases not matched to a gene. The CDR3 DNA sequence: TGTGCCAGCAGCCCCACCTTGGGGGCGGGGGGACGCGATGAGCAGTTCTTC. As protein: CASSPTLGAGGRDEQFF.

The V and J genes are TRBV6-5 and TRBJ2-3; no clear D. Germline values: CDR1 MNHEY, CDR2 SVGAGI. V was clipped by 0 bases and J by 2 bases, with 12 bases between them. The CDR3 spans 16 residues. The CDR3 sequence: CASSYSPLSTTDTQYF. Here the CDR3 DNA reads TGTGCCAGCAGTTACTCCCCCCTATCCACCACAGATACGCAGTATTTT.

This clonotype appeared many times. This chain links TRBV7-2 with TRBJ2-2; D gene unclear. V was clipped by 7 bases and J by 5 bases, with 17 bases between them. The CDR3 has 15 amino acids. Germline-derived CDR1 and CDR2 are SGHTA and FQGNSA. CDR3 DNA sequence: TGTGCCAGCAACCTACTTGAAGTGGAAACCGGGGAGCTGTTTTTT. It yields the protein CASNLLEVETGELFF. Full variable domain (missing parts from reference TRBV7-2 and TRBJ2-2): GAGVSQSPSNKVTEKGKDVELRCDPISGHTALYWYRQSLGQGLEFLIYFQGNSAPDKSGLPSDRFSAERTGGSVSTLTIQRTQQEDSAVYLCASNLLEVETGELFFGEGSRLTVL.

This clonotype was seen repeatedly, ten times or more. This CDR3 reads CASSLRGRDHSGYTF. DNA for the CDR3: TGTGCCAGCAGCTTACGTGGACGGGACCATAGTGGCTACACCTTC. The chain uses TRBV7-2 and TRBJ1-2, with a tentative D call TRBD1 (5 bases). V gave up 2 bases and J gave up 7 bases, with 17 bases separating them. CDR1 SGHTA and CDR2 FQGNSA come from the germline V gene. CDR3 length equals 15 residues.

This clonotype was counted many times. The chain is built from TRBV12-3 or TRBV12-4 and TRBJ2-1; 7 bases fit TRBD2. Trimming at V came to 3 bases and at J to 8 bases, leaving 4 bases not matched to a gene. The CDR3 is made up of 13 amino acids. The CDR3 DNA is TGTGCCAGCAGTTTCGCGACTAGCCATGAGCAGTTCTTC. As protein: CASSFATSHEQFF.

This clonotype was seen many times. V gene TRBV2 combines with J gene TRBJ1-5; 10 positions match TRBD1. Germline CDR1 reads SNHLY; CDR2 reads FYNNEI. There are 14 residues in the CDR3. J was trimmed by 7 bases and V by 5 bases; bases with no gene match: 5. The CDR3 here is CASSPGTGVQPQHF. CDR3 nucleotides: TGTGCCAGCAGTCCCGGGACAGGGGTGCAGCCCCAGCATTTT. Supplemented by reference TRBV2 and TRBJ1-5, the full variable domain reads EPEVTQTPSHQVTQMGQEVILRCVPISNHLYFYWYRQILGQKVEFLVSFYNNEISEKSEIFDDQFSVERPDGSNFTLKIRSTKLEDSAMYFCASSPGTGVQPQHFGDGTRLSIL.

The chain recombines TRBV27 with TRBJ1-6, with 7 bases fitting TRBD1. Trimming took 11 bases from V and 7 from J; bases not matched to a gene: 5. The CDR3 spans 12 residues. In germline, CDR1 is MNHEY, CDR2 SMNVEV (reference sequence). CDR3 DNA: TGTGCCTCGGGACAGAGAAATTCACCCCTCCACTTT. This sequence encodes CASGQRNSPLHF.

As to this clonotype: One end of the junction fails to match germline, which may point to a read error. This chain joins TRBV9 and TRBJ2-6, with D perhaps TRBD1 (6 bases). Germline CDR1 SGDLS, CDR2 YYNGEE. This CDR3 comprises 19 residues. CDR3 coding DNA: TGTGTCAGCAGCGTAGCACCCGGGACACAAATCCGGGGGGCCAACGTCCTGACTTTC. The encoded protein is CVSSVAPGTQIRGANVLTF.

This clonotype was counted many times. The chain has TRBV29-1 and TRBJ1-2; possible D gene TRBD1, 5 bases. Between the trimmed V and J ends, which lost 6 bases and 0 bases, there was a span of 17 bases. Germline values: CDR1 SQVTM, CDR2 ANQGSEA. The CDR3 has 15 amino acids. The CDR3 nucleotides read TGCAGCGTAGCCGACAGCTTGACAGCTAACTATGGCTACACCTTC. This gives the protein CSVADSLTANYGYTF.

In this sample, this clonotype turned up many times. The gene calls are TRBV12-3 or TRBV12-4 and TRBJ2-3; 10 nucleotides agree with TRBD2. Losses at the gene ends were 5 bases for V and 1 base for J; bases not matched to a gene: 6. This CDR3 contains 16 residues. CDR3 residues: CASSPRLAGGTDTQYF. The CDR3 nucleotides are TGTGCCAGCAGTCCCCGACTAGCGGGTGGCACAGATACGCAGTATTTT.

In this sample, this clonotype turned up many times. The gene calls are TRBV2 and TRBJ2-4; TRBD2 agrees at 8 bases. The CDR3 runs to 17 residues. Trimming cost V 7 bases and J 4 bases; bases outside gene matches: 15. CDR1 is SNHLY, CDR2 FYNNEI, per germline. In nucleotides, the CDR3 is TGTGCCAGCATGCGGGGGGATCTATCCGGCCCGAAAAACATTCAGTACTTC. This codes for CASMRGDLSGPKNIQYF.

This clonotype was recorded at least ten times. The rearrangement joins TRBV7-2 to TRBJ1-3, with D perhaps TRBD1 (6 bases). CDR1 and CDR2 from the germline V gene are SGHTA and FQGNSA. V lost 1 base and J lost 0, with 10 bases in between. The CDR3 totals 16 residues. This CDR3 reads CASSLVSGASGNTIYF. The CDR3 DNA reads TGTGCCAGCAGCTTAGTGTCGGGGGCCTCTGGAAACACCATATATTTT. Together with reference TRBV7-2 and TRBJ1-3, the CDR3 gives the full variable domain: GAGVSQSPSNKVTEKGKDVELRCDPISGHTALYWYRQSLGQGLEFLIYFQGNSAPDKSGLPSDRFSAERTGGSVSTLTIQRTQQEDSAVYLCASSLVSGASGNTIYFGEGSWLTVV.

This clonotype was observed many times. The chain joins TRBV6-1 to TRBJ2-6, with D possibly being TRBD1 (5 bases). Trimming removed 7 bases at V and 4 bases at J, with 11 bases between. This CDR3 is built from 14 residues. Germline-derived CDR1 and CDR2 are MNHNS and SASEGT. CDR3 DNA: TGTGCCAGCAAACCAGGGTTCGGGGCCAACGTCCTGACTTTC. This translates into CASKPGFGANVLTF.

This clonotype was recorded many times. The rearrangement joins TRBV11-3 to TRBJ1-1; TRBD1 agrees at 7 bases. V was clipped by 2 bases and J by 1 base; unmatched bases: 4. Germline V lookup: CDR1 SGHNT, CDR2 YENEEA. CDR3 length: 15 residues. In nucleotides, the CDR3 is TGTGCCAGCAGCTTAAGTGCAGGGGGGAACACTGAAGCTTTCTTT. Its translation: CASSLSAGGNTEAFF.

This clonotype has more than one count but fewer than ten. The gene calls are TRBV6-1 and TRBJ1-2; possibly TRBD1 for D (5 bases). This CDR3 comprises 16 residues. Between the trimmed V and J ends, which lost 5 bases and 0 bases, there was a span of 16 bases. CDR1 and CDR2 (germline): MNHNS, SASEGT. CDR3 in DNA: TGTGCCAGCAGTCGGGCCAGGGAACCACCTAACTATGGCTACACCTTC. Residues: CASSRAREPPNYGYTF.

The V gene is TRBV19, the J gene TRBJ1-1; 7 bases match TRBD1. CDR1 and CDR2 from the germline V gene are LNHDA and SQIVND (reference sequence). The CDR3 length is 14 residues. Trimming at V came to 8 bases and at J to 4 bases, leaving 10 bases not matched to a gene. The chain's CDR3 is CASGTVWDGTEAFF. CDR3 sequence (DNA): TGTGCCAGTGGGACAGTCTGGGACGGCACTGAAGCTTTCTTT.